These T cell receptor beta chains were read from a single sample in a study of shared clonotypes between healthy human individuals. Measured with immunoSEQ multiplex PCR; TCRdb has only the in-frame clones, and not every one. This table holds roughly 2,000,000 clones, over 85% found once. The specimen sequenced was naive CD8+ T cells from PBMCs. These receptors were obtained from a young man in good health. Some clones in this sample may be carry-over from other donors' samples. Each CDR3 is given with its conserved first and last residue. Each record gives: V gene, clone size, J gene, D gene, CDR3 protein, CDR3 DNA. A D gene is named only where the DNA matches it firmly. Clone size appears in some rows only: once, few, many, or a class for an expanded clone.

V gene: TRBV11-2
clone size: -
J gene: TRBJ2-1
D gene: -
CDR3 protein: CASSLAPGSSYNEQFF
CDR3 DNA: TGTGCCAGCAGCTTAGCCCCCGGGAGCTCCTACAATGAGCAGTTCTTC

V gene: TRBV25-1
clone size: -
J gene: TRBJ2-2
D gene: TRBD1
CDR3 protein: CASSEYPPGGGELFF
CDR3 DNA: TGTGCCAGCAGTGAATATCCGCCAGGGGGCGGGGAGCTGTTTTTT

V gene: TRBV4-3
clone size: -
J gene: TRBJ2-1
D gene: -
CDR3 protein: CASSQDGARHEQFF
CDR3 DNA: TGCGCCAGCAGCCAAGATGGGGCTAGGCATGAGCAGTTCTTC

V gene: TRBV15
clone size: -
J gene: TRBJ2-7
D gene: TRBD2
CDR3 protein: CATSRTPGLAASYEQYF
CDR3 DNA: TGTGCCACCAGCAGAACTCCGGGACTAGCGGCATCCTACGAGCAGTACTTC

V gene: TRBV11-2
clone size: once
J gene: TRBJ2-5
D gene: -
CDR3 protein: CASSPTPGRETQYF
CDR3 DNA: TGTGCCAGCAGCCCTACTCCGGGAAGAGAGACCCAGTACTTC

V gene: TRBV14
clone size: -
J gene: TRBJ2-1
D gene: -
CDR3 protein: CASSQDLTSEQFF
CDR3 DNA: TGTGCCAGCAGCCAAGATCTGACAAGTGAGCAGTTCTTC

V gene: TRBV28
clone size: -
J gene: TRBJ1-2
D gene: -
CDR3 protein: CASSFNREDGYTF
CDR3 DNA: TGTGCCAGCAGTTTTAATAGGGAGGATGGCTACACCTTC

V gene: TRBV4-2
clone size: -
J gene: TRBJ2-6
D gene: -
CDR3 protein: CASSQGADRAPPGANVLTF
CDR3 DNA: TGTGCCAGCAGCCAAGGGGCCGATCGGGCCCCCCCTGGGGCCAACGTCCTGACTTTC

V gene: TRBV18
clone size: -
J gene: TRBJ2-7
D gene: TRBD2
CDR3 protein: CASSPGLAGPLYEQYF
CDR3 DNA: TGTGCCAGCTCACCAGGACTAGCGGGCCCTCTGTACGAGCAGTACTTC

V gene: TRBV7-6
clone size: -
J gene: TRBJ2-3
D gene: -
CDR3 protein: CASSLVWGKDTQYF
CDR3 DNA: TGTGCCAGCAGCTTAGTATGGGGGAAAGATACGCAGTATTTT

V gene: TRBV7-9
clone size: -
J gene: TRBJ2-1
D gene: -
CDR3 protein: CASSPRTGPGGNEQFF
CDR3 DNA: TGTGCCAGCAGCCCCAGGACAGGCCCGGGGGGCAATGAGCAGTTCTTC

V gene: TRBV30
clone size: -
J gene: TRBJ1-1
D gene: -
CDR3 protein: CAWTTGVEYWDTEAFF
CDR3 DNA: TGTGCCTGGACCACAGGCGTAGAGTATTGGGACACTGAAGCTTTCTTT

V gene: TRBV9
clone size: -
J gene: TRBJ2-1
D gene: -
CDR3 protein: CASSRTGIYNEQFF
CDR3 DNA: TGTGCCAGCAGCCGCACCGGGATCTACAATGAGCAGTTCTTC

V gene: TRBV13
clone size: -
J gene: TRBJ2-7
D gene: TRBD2
CDR3 protein: CASSGPGLAGGPHTYEQYF
CDR3 DNA: TGTGCCAGCAGCGGACCGGGACTAGCGGGAGGGCCCCATACCTACGAGCAGTACTTC

V gene: TRBV2
clone size: -
J gene: TRBJ2-7
D gene: TRBD2
CDR3 protein: CASRGAVGTSGSYEQYF
CDR3 DNA: TGTGCCAGCAGAGGTGCAGTAGGTACTAGCGGATCCTACGAGCAGTACTTC

V gene: TRBV6-1
clone size: -
J gene: TRBJ2-3
D gene: TRBD2
CDR3 protein: CASSEARNWGRGDTDTQYF
CDR3 DNA: TGTGCCAGCAGTGAAGCCAGAAACTGGGGGAGGGGCGATACAGATACGCAGTATTTT